The present T cell receptor beta chain was sequenced within a study of neurological immune-mediated disorders (dated by TCRdb to between 2018 and 2020). Context from the whole study: Peripheral blood TCR-beta repertoires from patients with HTLV-I-associated myelopathy (HAM/TSP), patients with multiple sclerosis, and healthy controls were compared in the study using UMI-based sequencing. Longitudinal samples, technical triplicates and paired sorted CD4+ and CD8+ T-cell subsets, alongside PBMC samples, were included among the roughly 100 TCR-beta libraries. The cohort was made up of approximately 69 subjects, consisting of around 14 HAM/TSP patients, 35 or so multiple sclerosis patients and 20 or so healthy controls.

General conclusions and limits of the study: No identical CDR3 amino acid sequences were shared among expanded clones across subjects, suggesting private TCR-beta repertoires in all groups. TCR clonal expansion was highest in HAM/TSP patients and lowest in MS patients, with MS patients falling below even healthy controls.

This clonotype was seen ten or more times. Its antigen is unknown. It has no much larger one-base neighbor in the sample; base qualities were not kept. Here V drops 3 bases and J drops 7 bases, and the junction holds 4 bases not matched to any gene. Per the germline V gene (reference sequence), MNHEY is the CDR1 and SMNVEV is the CDR2. The CDR3 spans 14 residues, from the cysteine through the phenylalanine. The retained sequence is limited to the CDR3, 42 bases, with the frame set at the first base. cDNA was synthesized by template-switch 5'RACE using a primer carrying a 10-nucleotide random unique molecular identifier by which each TCR transcript was tagged. Over 170 million TCR-beta sequences, covering 15-18 subjects, were produced in each sequencing run. The RNeasy kit was used for extraction of total RNA. The KAPA Real-time Library Amplification kit was used to amplify TCR-beta VDJ regions with primers for the TCR constant region and the 5'RACE anchor. A first PCR added sample indexes and Illumina adaptors, after which a second PCR increased the library yield. After Ampure bead purification, the TCR product of roughly 650 bp was size-selected on a 2% E-gel SizeSelection system. Before pooling, libraries had their quality checked on a Bioanalyzer, their concentration measured with Qubit, and their quantity determined with the Kapa Library Quantification kit. Libraries were sequenced paired-end 2 x 150 bp on an Illumina HiSeq 2500. To increase sequence diversity, about 25-30% phiX was spiked into each library pool. The original pipeline was this. The quality-filtered reads were processed with the UMI-based MiGEC pipeline, whose error correction step removed more than 80% of the raw TCR sequences. VDJ genes were aligned to IMGT germline references, and clonotypes were defined by unique CDR3 amino acid sequence plus V-J genes. VDJtools evaluated clonal expansion, Shannon diversity and CDR3 relatedness (CalcPairwiseDistances, ClusterSamples); CLCbio workbench built phylogenetic trees. A clone was classed as expanded if it had 8 or more unique UMIs, a cutoff based on coefficient-of-variation modelling across technical triplicates. TCRdb passed the public sequencing reads through fastp at Q25 and MiXCR, retaining productive beta sequences. CDR3 protein duplicates are merged, each entry listing the most common genes and DNA. The V and J calls, along with clone size, are taken from TCRdb and not from the paper's own processing. The sample table holds roughly 80,000 distinct CDR3 sequences, of which 9% to 12% were seen once. About 1.8% of the sample is taken by the ten largest.

The healthy controls were volunteers from a blood bank in Maryland, USA. Unsorted PBMC libraries were generated from 2 million PBMCs stored in RNAlater at -80 °C until RNA extraction. Peripheral blood underwent Ficoll-Hypaque density gradient centrifugation to isolate PBMCs, which were then cryopreserved in liquid nitrogen. This TCR derives from a man aged 40-49 years in good health. Sequencing was performed on PBMCs. The chain is encoded by TRBV27 joined to TRBJ2-1, and 9 junction bases match TRBD1. The base sequence is TGTGCCAGCAGTTTCATACAGGGGGCAAATGAGCAGTTCTTC. Its coded protein is CASSFIQGANEQFF.